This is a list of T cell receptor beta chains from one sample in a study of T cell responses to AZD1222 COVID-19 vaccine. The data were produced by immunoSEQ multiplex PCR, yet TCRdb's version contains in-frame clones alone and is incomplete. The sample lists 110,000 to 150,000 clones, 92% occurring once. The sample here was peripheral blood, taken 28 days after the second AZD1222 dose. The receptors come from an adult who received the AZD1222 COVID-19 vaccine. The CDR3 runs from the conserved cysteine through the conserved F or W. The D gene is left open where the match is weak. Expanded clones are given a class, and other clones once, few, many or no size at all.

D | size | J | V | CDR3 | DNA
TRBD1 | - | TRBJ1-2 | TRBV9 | CASSPGPGQGETGYTF | TGTGCCAGCAGCCCAGGTCCGGGACAGGGGGAGACGGGCTACACCTTC
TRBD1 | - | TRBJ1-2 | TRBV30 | CAWSVPRQGEGYTF | TGTGCCTGGAGTGTACCGCGACAGGGCGAAGGCTACACCTTC
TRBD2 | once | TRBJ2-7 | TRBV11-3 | CASSLTAGGSEQYF | TGTGCCAGCAGCTTAACGGCGGGAGGGAGCGAGCAGTACTTC
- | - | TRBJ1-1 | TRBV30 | CAWNTNPRGGTEAFF | TGTGCCTGGAACACTAACCCTAGGGGTGGCACTGAAGCTTTCTTT
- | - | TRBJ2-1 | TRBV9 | CASSVRGGGSYNEQFF | TGTGCCAGCAGCGTCCGAGGAGGGGGTTCCTACAATGAGCAGTTCTTC
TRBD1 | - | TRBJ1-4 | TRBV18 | CASSPQGAYEKLFF | TGTGCCAGCTCACCTCAGGGGGCGTATGAAAAACTGTTTTTT
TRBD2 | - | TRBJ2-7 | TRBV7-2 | CASSFPGTSGGGSYEQYF | TGTGCCAGCAGCTTCCCCGGGACTAGCGGGGGGGGTTCCTACGAGCAGTACTTC
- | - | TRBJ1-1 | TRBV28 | CASSPLNTEAFF | TGTGCCAGCAGCCCGCTGAACACTGAAGCTTTCTTT
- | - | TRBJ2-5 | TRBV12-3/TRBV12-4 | CASSLWGQETQYF | TGTGCCAGCAGTCTCTGGGGACAAGAGACCCAGTACTTC
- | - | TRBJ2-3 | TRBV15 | CATSREAADTQYF | TGTGCCACCAGCAGAGAAGCAGCAGATACGCAGTATTTT
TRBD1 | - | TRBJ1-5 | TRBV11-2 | CASSSGQFNQPQHF | TGTGCCAGCAGCTCGGGACAGTTCAATCAGCCCCAGCATTTT
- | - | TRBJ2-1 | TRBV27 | CASSPPIGFEQFF | TGTGCCAGCAGCCCTCCCATAGGTTTTGAGCAGTTCTTC
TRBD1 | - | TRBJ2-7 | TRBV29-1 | CSVEEAEGQGYEQYF | TGCAGCGTTGAAGAAGCCGAGGGACAGGGCTACGAGCAGTACTTC
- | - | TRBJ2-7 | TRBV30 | CAWSVGPPYEQYF | TGTGCCTGGAGTGTAGGGCCGCCGTACGAGCAGTACTTC
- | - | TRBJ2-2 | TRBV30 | CAWSVRGSNTGELFF | TGTGCCTGGAGTGTACGCGGGTCGAACACCGGGGAGCTGTTTTTT
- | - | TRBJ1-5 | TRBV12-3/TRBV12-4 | CASSLEPNQPQHF | TGTGCCAGCAGCCTGGAGCCAAATCAGCCCCAGCATTTT
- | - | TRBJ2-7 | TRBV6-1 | CASSEAGGTSYEQYF | TGTGCCAGCAGTGAAGCAGGGGGTACGTCCTACGAGCAGTACTTC
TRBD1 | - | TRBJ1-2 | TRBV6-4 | CASSDRTGVGYTF | TGTGCCAGCAGTGACCGGACAGGGGTTGGCTACACCTTC
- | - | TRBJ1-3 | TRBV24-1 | CATSDPGLGNTIYF | TGTGCCACCAGTGATCCGGGGCTCGGAAACACCATATATTTT
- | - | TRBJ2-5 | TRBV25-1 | CASSDGGDVKETQYF | TGTGCCAGCAGTGACGGCGGGGACGTCAAGGAGACCCAGTACTTC
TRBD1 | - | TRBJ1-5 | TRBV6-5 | CASTGGTGNQPQHF | TGTGCCAGCACAGGAGGGACAGGAAATCAGCCCCAGCATTTT
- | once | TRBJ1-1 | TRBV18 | CASSPDQAQNTEAFF | TGTGCCAGCTCACCTGATCAGGCTCAGAACACTGAAGCTTTCTTT
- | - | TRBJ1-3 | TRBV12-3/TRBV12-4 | CASSFVSGNTIYF | TGTGCCAGCAGTTTCGTTTCTGGAAACACCATATATTTT
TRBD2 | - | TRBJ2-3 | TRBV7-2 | CASSLRGGSGTDTQYF | TGTGCCAGCAGCTTACGGGGCGGGAGTGGAACAGATACGCAGTATTTT
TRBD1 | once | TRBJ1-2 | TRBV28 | CASSLEGRWGQGNYGYTF | TGTGCCAGCAGTTTGGAGGGACGATGGGGACAGGGAAACTATGGCTACACCTTC
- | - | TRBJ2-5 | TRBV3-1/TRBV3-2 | CASSFFSAGEQETQYF | TGTGCCAGCAGCTTCTTTTCGGCCGGTGAACAAGAGACCCAGTACTTC
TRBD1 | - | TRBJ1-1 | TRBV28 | CASSRDRESTEAFF | TGTGCCAGCAGTAGGGACAGGGAGAGTACTGAAGCTTTCTTT
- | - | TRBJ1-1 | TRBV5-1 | CASSPYGGKNTEAFF | TGCGCCAGCAGCCCATATGGCGGGAAGAACACTGAAGCTTTCTTT
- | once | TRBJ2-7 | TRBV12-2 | CASRLPSPGQGALYEQYF | TGTGCAAGTCGCTTACCAAGCCCGGGACAGGGGGCTTTGTACGAGCAGTACTTC
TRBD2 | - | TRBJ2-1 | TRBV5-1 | CASSLGTTSGIGGEQFF | TGCGCCAGCAGCTTGGGGACGACTAGCGGGATTGGGGGTGAGCAGTTCTTC
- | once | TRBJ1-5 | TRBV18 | CASSPPGFQGGNQPQHF | TGTGCCAGCTCACCACCCGGATTTCAGGGCGGCAATCAGCCCCAGCATTTT
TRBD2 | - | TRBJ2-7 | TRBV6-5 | CASSYGPRGGSYEQYF | TGTGCCAGCAGTTACGGACCTCGGGGGGGCTCCTACGAGCAGTACTTC
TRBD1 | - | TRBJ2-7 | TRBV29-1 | CSAAGQGELEQYF | TGCAGCGCCGCGGGACAGGGGGAGTTAGAGCAGTACTTC
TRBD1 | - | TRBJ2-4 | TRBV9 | CASSADRGMTLAKNIQYF | TGTGCCAGCAGCGCGGACAGGGGGATGACCCTAGCCAAAAACATTCAGTACTTC
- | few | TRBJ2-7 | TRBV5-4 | CASSLARNPYEQYF | TGTGCCAGCAGCTTGGCTCGGAATCCTTACGAGCAGTACTTC
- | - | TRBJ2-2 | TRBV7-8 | CASSLARIDNTGELFF | TGTGCCAGCAGCTTAGCGCGGATAGACAACACCGGGGAGCTGTTTTTT
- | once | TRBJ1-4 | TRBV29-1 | CSVRDTGEKLFF | TGCAGCGTTCGGGACACCGGCGAAAAACTGTTTTTT
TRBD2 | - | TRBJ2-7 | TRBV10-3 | CAITGLDASEQYF | TGTGCCATCACCGGACTAGACGCCTCCGAGCAGTACTTC
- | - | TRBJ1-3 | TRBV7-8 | CASSLEGRNTIYF | TGTGCCAGCAGCTTAGAAGGGAGGAACACCATATATTTT
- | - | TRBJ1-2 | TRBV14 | CASSQGGSNYGYTF | TGTGCCAGCAGCCAGGGAGGGTCTAACTATGGCTACACCTTC
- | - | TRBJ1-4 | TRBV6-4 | CASSEHEKLFF | TGTGCCAGCAGTGAACACGAAAAACTGTTTTTT
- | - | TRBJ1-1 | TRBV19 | CASTLGSTGIMNTEAFF | TGTGCCAGTACCCTGGGGTCGACGGGGATCATGAACACTGAAGCTTTCTTT
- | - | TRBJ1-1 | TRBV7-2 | CASSWGTNTEAFF | TGTGCCAGCAGCTGGGGCACGAACACTGAAGCTTTCTTT
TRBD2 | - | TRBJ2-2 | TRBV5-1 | CASSLALAGVATGELFF | TGCGCCAGCAGCTTGGCCCTAGCGGGAGTGGCCACCGGGGAGCTGTTTTTT
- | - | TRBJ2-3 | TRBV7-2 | CASSSSTANTQYF | TGTGCCAGCAGCTCCTCGACTGCGAATACGCAGTATTTT
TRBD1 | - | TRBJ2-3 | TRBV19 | CASSIRDSNTDTQYF | TGTGCCAGTAGTATCCGGGACAGCAACACAGATACGCAGTATTTT